The source of this TCR beta chain is a study of graft-versus-host responses after intestinal transplantation. Study in general: Every recipient underwent anti-thymocyte globulin induction, then tacrolimus and steroids for about three years. Study-level results: GvH clones surfaced in recipient marrow, some emerging earlier in ileum or blood.

Remarks on this clone: What it binds is not known.

The repertoire was sequenced with immunoSEQ multiplex PCR; TCRdb's copy has only in-frame clones and lacks some. The sample has over 70,000 clones, around 83% seen once. The TCR sequence derives from a human donor who received an intestinal transplant. Sequencing was performed on unstimulated CD8+ T cells sorted from spleen or lymph node cells, taken before intestinal transplant.

The DNA for the CDR3 is TGTGCCATCAGTGAGTCAACTCTAGGGACCGGGGACTATGAAGCTTTCTTT. Its protein is CAISESTLGTGDYEAFF. This sequence joins TRBV10-3 and TRBJ1-1, with a weak D call TRBD1 (5 bases). Germline CDR1 ENHRY, CDR2 SYGVKD. V shed 0 bases and J shed 7 bases, with 21 bases lying between them. The CDR3 spans 17 residues.